This T cell receptor beta chain stems from a study of cytomegalovirus exposure and HLA in healthy donors. Trimming pared 6 bases from V and 2 bases from J, leaving 13 bases between. The CDR3 extends over 14 amino acids. Germline V gives CDR1 MNHEY, CDR2 SVGAGI. Study-wide results and limits: Generally TCR sequences proved uncommon, though certain public TCRs appeared in numerous donors. Some segments of the V type, notably TRBV6-2 and TRBV6-3, were excluded as indistinguishable.

PCR used 60 Vbeta primers and 13 Jbeta primers. In the study's own analysis: Approximately 10 million shared chains were among about 80 million unique TCR beta chains counted in a later analysis. Repertoires were generated with immunoSEQ multiplex PCR, while TCRdb's copy carries only in-frame clones and drops some. Clone size and the V and J calls come from that table; the DNA yielded D and trimming. Of 180,000 or so clones listed, roughly 84% are singletons. Comment on this clone: Its antigen is currently unknown.

This sequence originates from a male donor in good health and CMV-seronegative. This chain uses TRBV6-5 with TRBJ1-2, with TRBD1 as a possible D gene (5 bases). The specimen sequenced was PBMCs. CDR3 sequence: CASSVDSPNYGYTF. Here the CDR3 DNA reads TGTGCCAGCAGCGTTGACAGTCCCAACTATGGCTACACCTTC.